The source of this T cell receptor beta chain is a study of T cells in tumors after PD-1 blockade. In the study overall: Peripheral blood samples averaged 36,536 unique clonotypes and roughly 110,000 templates.

The CDR3 is 16 amino acids. Germline V gene lookup returns CDR1 LNHDA and CDR2 SQIVND (reference sequence). Trimming took 8 bases from V and 1 from J; bases not matched to a gene: 11. Profiled with immunoSEQ multiplex PCR; TCRdb holds only in-frame clones, not every one. The table lists roughly 48,000 clones, 65% to 85% of them singletons. Material: PBMCs, obtained before anti-PD-1 treatment. This receptor was obtained from a human donor with basal cell carcinoma. This chain links TRBV19 with TRBJ1-5; TRBD1 agrees at 7 bases. The CDR3 DNA reads TGTGCCAGTGGAGGCGTCGCAGGGGGGAGCAATCAGCCCCAGCATTTT. Its translation: CASGGVAGGSNQPQHF.